This T cell receptor (beta chain) was recovered during a study of T cells after posttransplantation cyclophosphamide. This clone has just one count. Its antigen is currently unknown. The study, taken as a whole, reports: Donor CD8+ memory clones often dominated recipient blood repertoires at later times. Recipient CMV seropositivity and CMV reactivation strongly tracked TRB clonality. Blood and skin or GI T cell repertoires showed limited TRB overlap.

Repertoires were generated with immunoSEQ multiplex PCR, while TCRdb's copy carries only in-frame clones and drops some. There are about 9,200 clones in the sample; 75% to 90% occur only once, and less than 2% lies in the top ten. Peripheral blood was collected from the related graft donor on the marrow donation day. The sequenced material came from memory CD4+ T cells sorted from PBMCs. The clonotype originates from a woman aged 60-70 years in good health, CMV-negative, and a related stem cell transplant donor.

CDR3 region: CASSLYVRLAGNEQFF. The CDR3 DNA is TGTGCCAGCAGCTTATACGTACGGCTAGCGGGCAATGAGCAGTTCTTC. The rearrangement uses TRBV7-9 and TRBJ2-1; 8 bases line up with TRBD2. There are 16 residues in the CDR3. Germline V lookup: CDR1 SEHNR, CDR2 FQNEAQ (reference sequence). V was clipped by 2 bases and J by 6 bases; unmatched bases: 9. Combining the CDR3 with reference TRBV7-9 and TRBJ2-1 gives the whole variable domain DTGVSQNPRHKITKRGQNVTFRCDPISEHNRLYWYRQTLGQGPEFLTYFQNEAQLEKSRLLSDRFSAERPKGSFSTLEIQRTEQGDSAMYLCASSLYVRLAGNEQFFGPGTRLTVL.